This T cell receptor (beta chain) emerged from a study of blood T cell repertoires in COVID-19. V gave up 7 bases and J gave up 1 base; unmatched junction bases: 2. The germline V gene encodes CDR1 SGHRS and CDR2 YFSETQ. The CDR3 consists of 14 residues. Per the study methods: By means of reference gene primer amplification, nucleated cell counts were estimated. Clones were sequenced by immunoSEQ multiplex PCR, and TCRdb holds only the in-frame ones, with some missing. V, J and clone size are taken as reported in that table, and D and trimming were inferred from the DNA itself. The sample contains about 180,000 clones, roughly nine tenths of which appear only once. This clone was seen only once.

The TCR originated in a man in his 70s with active or convalescent COVID-19. J is TRBJ2-2 and V is TRBV5-1; 9 bases match TRBD2. The sample was peripheral blood. The CDR3 region has the DNA TGCGCCAGCCAACTAGCGGGGAACACCGGGGAGCTGTTTTTT. It encodes CASQLAGNTGELFF. Based on the CDR3 plus reference TRBV5-1 and TRBJ2-2, the full variable domain is KAGVTQTPRYLIKTRGQQVTLSCSPISGHRSVSWYQQTPGQGLQFLFEYFSETQRNKGNFPGRFSGRQFSNSRSEMNVSTLELGDSALYLCASQLAGNTGELFFGEGSRLTVL.